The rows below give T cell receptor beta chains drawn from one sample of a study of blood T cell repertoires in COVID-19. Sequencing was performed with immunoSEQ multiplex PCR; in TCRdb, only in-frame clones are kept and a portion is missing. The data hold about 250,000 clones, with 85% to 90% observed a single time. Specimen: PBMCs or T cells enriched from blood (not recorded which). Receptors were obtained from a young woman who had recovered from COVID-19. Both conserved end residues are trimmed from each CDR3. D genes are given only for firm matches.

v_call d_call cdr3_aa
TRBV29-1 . SVETVQGETQY
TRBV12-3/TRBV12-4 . ASSLLEGYT
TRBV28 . ASSPQGYGYT
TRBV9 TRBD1 ASSAGDRGEAF
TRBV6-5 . ASKSRGGEQY
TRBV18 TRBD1 ASSRTGVNEQF
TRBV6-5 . AGGLLGDYGYT
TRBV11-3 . ASSSTGTPGGEAF
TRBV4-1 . ASSQVTATYEQY
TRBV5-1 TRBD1 ASSFGQGDMTYEQY
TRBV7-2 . ASSLVRGVGQPQH
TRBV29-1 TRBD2 SVEEGRGGYNEQF
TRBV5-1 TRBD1 ASSFSTGSELNEKLF
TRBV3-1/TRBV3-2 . ASSPGLTNGYT
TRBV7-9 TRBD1 ASSLSPWTGGDRATEAF
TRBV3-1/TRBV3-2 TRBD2 ASRPTSGGPNTGELF
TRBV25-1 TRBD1 ASSESPGQGRVDTQY
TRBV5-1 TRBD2 ASSPLAGGRGGELF
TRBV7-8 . ASSSRGSLTYEQY
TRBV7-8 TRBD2 ASTRGLAGTRRSTDTQY
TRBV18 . ASPKQGRETQY
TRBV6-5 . ASSRQDRIYGYT
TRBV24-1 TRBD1 ATSDPGTGGETQY
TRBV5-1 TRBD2 ASSLVTSGVEQY
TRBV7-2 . ASSSSIATGYYGYEQY
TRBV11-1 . ASSSDSPSLQY
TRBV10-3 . AIMKGHRTDTQY
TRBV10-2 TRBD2 ASRPGLAGEQY
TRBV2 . ASLWGGTTDTQY
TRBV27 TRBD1 ASSFLRTGHLNQPQH
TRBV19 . ASTPGRGDSAGAF
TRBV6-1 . ASSLGLEQY
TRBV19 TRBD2 ASSTVAGGSTDTQY
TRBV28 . ASSSPPVNYGYT
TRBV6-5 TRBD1 ASSWGQQLNYGYT
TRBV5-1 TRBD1 ASSLAWDRKTEAF
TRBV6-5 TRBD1 ASVQGAYGYT
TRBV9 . ASSGQASQETQY
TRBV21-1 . ASSKVFTGGSDQPQH
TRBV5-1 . ASSLVEGTEAF
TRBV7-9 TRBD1 ASSSTTGVKETQY
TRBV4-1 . ASSPGESIVGAQH
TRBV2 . ASSAARGPNTEAF
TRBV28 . ASGVSNQPQH
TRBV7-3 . ASSLRYQGSSGNTIY